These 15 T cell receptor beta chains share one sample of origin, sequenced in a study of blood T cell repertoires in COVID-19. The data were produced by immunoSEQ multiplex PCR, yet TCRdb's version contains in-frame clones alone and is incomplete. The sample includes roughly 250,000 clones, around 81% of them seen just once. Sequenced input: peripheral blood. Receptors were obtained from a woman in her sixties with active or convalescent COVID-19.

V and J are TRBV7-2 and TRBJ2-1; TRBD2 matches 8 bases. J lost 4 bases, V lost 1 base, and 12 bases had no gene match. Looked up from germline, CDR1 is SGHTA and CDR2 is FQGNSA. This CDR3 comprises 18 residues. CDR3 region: CASSLDPPGTSQYNEQFF. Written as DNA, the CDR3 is TGTGCCAGCAGCTTAGATCCCCCGGGGACTAGTCAATACAATGAGCAGTTCTTC.

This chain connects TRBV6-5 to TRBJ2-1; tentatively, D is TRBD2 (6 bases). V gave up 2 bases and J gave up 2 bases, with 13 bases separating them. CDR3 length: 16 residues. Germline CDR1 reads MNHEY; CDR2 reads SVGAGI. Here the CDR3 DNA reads TGTGCCAGCAGTTACGTACCGGGAGCGCCCTACAATGAGCAGTTCTTC. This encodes CASSYVPGAPYNEQFF.

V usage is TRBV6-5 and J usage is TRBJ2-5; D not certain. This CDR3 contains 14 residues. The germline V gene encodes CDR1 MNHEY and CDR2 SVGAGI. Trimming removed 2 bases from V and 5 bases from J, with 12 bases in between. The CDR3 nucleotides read TGTGCCAGCAGTTACAAGTCATCACAGGAGACCCAGTACTTC. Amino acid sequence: CASSYKSSQETQYF.

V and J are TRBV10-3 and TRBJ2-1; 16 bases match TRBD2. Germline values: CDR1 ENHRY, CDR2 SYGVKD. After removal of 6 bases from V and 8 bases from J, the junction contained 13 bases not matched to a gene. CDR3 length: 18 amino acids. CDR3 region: CAIRTTGTSGRARDEQFF. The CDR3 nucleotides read TGTGCCATCAGAACCACAGGGACTAGCGGGAGGGCCCGCGATGAGCAGTTCTTC.

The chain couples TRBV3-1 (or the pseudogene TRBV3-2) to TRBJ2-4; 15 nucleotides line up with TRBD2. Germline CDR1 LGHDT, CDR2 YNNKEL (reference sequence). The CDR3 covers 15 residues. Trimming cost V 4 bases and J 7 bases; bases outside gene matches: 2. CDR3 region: CASSPGLAGGNIQYF. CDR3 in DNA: TGTGCCAGCAGCCCTGGACTAGCGGGAGGGAACATTCAGTACTTC.

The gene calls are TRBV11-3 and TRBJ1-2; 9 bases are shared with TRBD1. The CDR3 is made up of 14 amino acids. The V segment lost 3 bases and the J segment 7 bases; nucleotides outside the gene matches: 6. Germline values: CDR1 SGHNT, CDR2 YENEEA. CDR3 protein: CASSFTTGGGGYTF. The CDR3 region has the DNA TGTGCCAGCAGCTTCACCACAGGGGGCGGTGGCTACACCTTC.

The CDR3 protein is CASSQGEGDPRETQYF. The CDR3 DNA follows: TGCGCCAGCAGCCAAGGGGAGGGTGACCCTCGGGAGACCCAGTACTTC. This chain connects TRBV4-1 to TRBJ2-5; 7 nucleotides align to TRBD2. Germline V gene lookup returns CDR1 MGHRA and CDR2 YSYEKL. Germline trimming cut 1 base from V and 5 bases from J; bases unmatched to any gene: 10. This CDR3 is 16 amino acids long.

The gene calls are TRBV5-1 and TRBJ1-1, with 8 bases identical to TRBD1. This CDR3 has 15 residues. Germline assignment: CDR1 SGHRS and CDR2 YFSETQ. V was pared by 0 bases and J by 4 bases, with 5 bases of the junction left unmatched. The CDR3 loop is CASSLETGVITEAFF. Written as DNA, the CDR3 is TGCGCCAGCAGCTTGGAGACAGGGGTGATCACTGAAGCTTTCTTT.

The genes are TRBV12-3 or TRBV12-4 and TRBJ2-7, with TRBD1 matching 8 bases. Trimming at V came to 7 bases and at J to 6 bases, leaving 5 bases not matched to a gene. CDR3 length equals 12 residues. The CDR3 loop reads CASTMTGAEQYF. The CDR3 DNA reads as TGTGCCAGCACCATGACAGGGGCCGAGCAGTACTTC.

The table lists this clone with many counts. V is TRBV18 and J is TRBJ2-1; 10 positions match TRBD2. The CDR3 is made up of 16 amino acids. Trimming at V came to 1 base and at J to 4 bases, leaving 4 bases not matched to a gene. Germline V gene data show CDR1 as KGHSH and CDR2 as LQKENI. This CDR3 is CASSPRGTSDYNEQFF. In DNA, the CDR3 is TGTGCCAGCTCACCACGTGGGACTAGCGATTACAATGAGCAGTTCTTC.

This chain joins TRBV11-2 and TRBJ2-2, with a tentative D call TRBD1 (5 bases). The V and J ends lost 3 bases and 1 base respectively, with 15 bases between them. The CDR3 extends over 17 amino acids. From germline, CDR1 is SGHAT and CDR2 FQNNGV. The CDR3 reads CASSFQGQGRNTGELFF. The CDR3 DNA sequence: TGTGCCAGCAGCTTTCAGGGCCAAGGGCGGAACACCGGGGAGCTGTTTTTT.

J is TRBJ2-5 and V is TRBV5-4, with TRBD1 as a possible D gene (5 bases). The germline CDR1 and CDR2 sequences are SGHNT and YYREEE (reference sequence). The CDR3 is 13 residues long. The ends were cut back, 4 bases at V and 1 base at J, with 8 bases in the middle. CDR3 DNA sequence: TGTGCCAGCAGCCTAGACAGCCAAGAGACCCAGTACTTC. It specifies CASSLDSQETQYF.

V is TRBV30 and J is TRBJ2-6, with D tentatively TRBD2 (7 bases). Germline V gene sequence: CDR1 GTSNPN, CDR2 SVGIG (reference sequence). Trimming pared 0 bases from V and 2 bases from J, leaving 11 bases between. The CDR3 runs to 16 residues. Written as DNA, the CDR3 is TGTGCCTGGAGTGTCAAGGGGGGGACTGGGGCCAACGTCCTGACTTTC. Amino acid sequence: CAWSVKGGTGANVLTF.

In DNA, the CDR3 is TGCGCCAGCAGCTTGAGGAGGGGCGGGAGCCCGGGAAATGAGCAGTTCTTC. Translating it yields CASSLRRGGSPGNEQFF. The gene calls are TRBV5-1 and TRBJ2-1; 7 bases are shared with TRBD2. Germline CDR1 and CDR2: SGHRS and YFSETQ. Trimming removed 1 base from V and 7 bases from J; junction bases left unmatched: 14. The CDR3 covers 17 residues.

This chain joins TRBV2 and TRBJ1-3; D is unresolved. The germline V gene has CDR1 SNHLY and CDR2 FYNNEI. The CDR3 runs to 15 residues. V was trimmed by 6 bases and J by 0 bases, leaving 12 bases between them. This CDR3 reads CASRPVGSSGNTIYF. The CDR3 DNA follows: TGTGCCAGCAGACCTGTTGGGAGCTCTGGAAACACCATATATTTT.